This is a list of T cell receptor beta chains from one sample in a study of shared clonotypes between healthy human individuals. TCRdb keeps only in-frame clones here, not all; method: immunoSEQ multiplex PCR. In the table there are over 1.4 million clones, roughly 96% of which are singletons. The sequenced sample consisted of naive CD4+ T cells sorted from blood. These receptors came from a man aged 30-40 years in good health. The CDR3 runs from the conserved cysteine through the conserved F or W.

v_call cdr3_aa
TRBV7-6 CASSDPGGRAHKRNEQFF
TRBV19 CASTGTGRDTQYF
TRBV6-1 CASSEVMAGGRDTQYF
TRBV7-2 CASSFKWTGELFF
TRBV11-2 CASSSRVRTGELFF
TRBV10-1 CASSDGLPDTQYF
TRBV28 CASSSPSGTADYEQYF
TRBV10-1 CASRAGGPGTDTQYF
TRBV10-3 CAITGTSGRYSYNEQFF
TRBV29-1 CSVGRGTSGKNEQFF
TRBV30 CAWSPTGPNYGYTF
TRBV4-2 CASSQVRTGAYGYTF
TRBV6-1 CASSSTGNTEAFF
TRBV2 CASSEGLKETQYF
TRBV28 CASGPTGGNYGYTF
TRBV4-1 CASSQGPYRQGGGRVWNQPQHF
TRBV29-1 CSVVGDPPTDTQYF
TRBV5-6 CASSLVRTGENTIYF